The following is a T cell receptor (beta chain) sequence with its context. Its antigen is still unknown. The authors used template switching to add a universal primer site and gave cDNA unique molecular identifiers. MiXCR was run by TCRdb on the 5' RACE reads, yielding one entry per CDR3 protein. The sample lists 1,800,000 or so distinct CDR3 sequences, less than 40% occurring once. With 5 bases clipped from V and 5 bases from J, the junction kept 10 bases outside the gene matches. The CDR3 is made up of 16 amino acids. This sample is part of a study of identical twins. Study conclusions and caveats: Models came in too low on out-of-frame TCR alpha sharing in monozygotic twins. Out-of-frame alpha sequences common to twins exhibited a surplus of low generation probability. Partial confounding of zero-insertion analyses by invariant MAIT and iNKT cells was possible.

This TCR came from a newborn girl in good health. The chain is built from TRBV12-3 or TRBV12-4 and TRBJ1-1; 11 bases align to TRBD1. Input material: cord blood. The CDR3 sequence is CASSTADRGPGTEAFF. The CDR3 bases are TGTGCCAGCAGTACAGCGGACAGGGGGCCGGGTACTGAAGCTTTCTTT.